These 28 T cell receptor beta chains originate from one sample sequenced in a study of identical twins. TCRdb recomputed calls from the 5' RACE reads with MiXCR, one row per CDR3 protein. Of 1.5 million to 2 million distinct CDR3 sequences in the sample, about 32% were seen once. The sequencing sample was made of cord blood. The receptors originated from a newborn girl in good health.

This chain uses TRBV3-1 with TRBJ2-4; 14 bases fit TRBD2. Unmatched junction bases numbered 9, after V lost 4 bases and J lost 1 base. The CDR3 sequence is 19 residues long. Germline V gene data show CDR1 as LGHDT and CDR2 as YNNKEL (reference sequence). CDR3 nucleotides: TGTGCCAGCAGCCCCCGACTAGCGGGAGGGGCAAGGGCCAAAAACATTCAGTACTTC. Translation: CASSPRLAGGARAKNIQYF. Looking up the rest from reference TRBV3-1 and TRBJ2-4 gives the full variable domain: DTAVSQTPKYLVTQMGNDKSIKCEQNLGHDTMYWYKQDSKKFLKIMFSYNNKELIINETVPNRFSPKSPDKAHLNLHINSLELGDSAVYFCASSPRLAGGARAKNIQYFGAGTRLSVL.

This clonotype was detected only once. The CDR3 sequence is CSASAGLANEQYF. For the CDR3, the DNA is TGCAGTGCTTCAGCAGGGCTAGCAAACGAGCAGTACTTC. This chain links TRBV20-1 with TRBJ2-5; either TRBD1 or TRBD2 may fit D (5 bases each). Judging by the DNA end, TRBJ2-7 fits better; the J call may be wrong. CDR1 and CDR2 from the germline V gene are DFQATT and SNEGSKA (reference sequence). The CDR3 consists of 13 residues.

This clonotype was counted a few times. The chain has TRBV20-1 and TRBJ1-2; 7 bases align to TRBD1. CDR3 length: 15 residues. The germline gives CDR1 DFQATT, CDR2 SNEGSKA (reference sequence). V lost 0 bases, J lost 4 bases, and 8 bases stayed unmatched. CDR3 DNA: TGCAGTGCTAGAGATGGCGACAGGGTTTCCTATGGCTACACCTTC. Translation: CSARDGDRVSYGYTF.

This clonotype was seen ten or more times. J is TRBJ2-3 and V is TRBV4-2; D ambiguous. This CDR3 is built from 14 residues. CDR1 is LGHNA and CDR2 is YNFKEQ in the germline V gene. Trimming cost V 4 bases and J 2 bases, with 10 bases left between them. The CDR3 reads CASSPPGYTDTQYF. CDR3 bases: TGTGCCAGCAGCCCCCCGGGCTACACAGATACGCAGTATTTT.

The chain recombines TRBV20-1 with TRBJ2-6, with D maybe TRBD1 (6 bases). Trimming cost V 3 bases and J 1 base, with 10 bases left between them. The germline gives CDR1 DFQATT, CDR2 SNEGSKA (reference sequence). CDR3 length: 15 residues. The CDR3 DNA sequence: TGCAGTGCTAGGGACAGTGCGTCTGGGGCCAACGTCCTGACTTTC. Its translation: CSARDSASGANVLTF.

This chain connects TRBV28 to TRBJ1-2; possible D gene TRBD1, 6 bases. CDR1 is MDHEN and CDR2 is SYDVKM in the germline V gene. The CDR3 is 13 residues long. The chain's CDR3 is CVCSLGGARGYTF. CDR3 DNA: TGTGTGTGCAGTTTAGGGGGGGCGCGTGGCTACACCTTC.

This chain links TRBV28 with TRBJ2-4, with a weak D call TRBD2 (6 bases). This CDR3 comprises 16 residues. CDR1 MDHEN and CDR2 SYDVKM come from the germline V gene. Trimming stripped 3 bases from V and 0 bases from J, with 12 bases between. The CDR3 spells CASSLPGVLAKNIQYF. In DNA form, the CDR3 reads TGTGCCAGCAGTTTGCCGGGGGTTTTAGCCAAAAACATTCAGTACTTC.

This clonotype has more than one count but fewer than ten. The chain employs TRBV6-1 and TRBJ1-3, with no clear D. V shed 5 bases and J shed 3 bases, with 5 bases lying between them. Germline CDR1 MNHNS, CDR2 SASEGT. The CDR3 totals 12 residues. Here the CDR3 reads CASSFGGNTIYF. The CDR3 DNA follows: TGTGCCAGCAGTTTTGGTGGAAACACCATATATTTT.

The chain is built from TRBV20-1 and TRBJ2-1; 8 bases line up with TRBD1. After removal of 3 bases from V and 7 bases from J, the junction contained 8 bases not matched to a gene. The length of the CDR3 is 14 residues. CDR1 is DFQATT and CDR2 is SNEGSKA in the germline V gene (reference sequence). The CDR3 DNA follows: TGCAGTGCTAGGGAAGGACAGGGTCGGAATGAGCAGTTCTTC. Encoded protein: CSAREGQGRNEQFF.

This clonotype was found a few times. The limits of the CDR3 on the DNA are not certain, so only TCRdb's listed CDR3 is given. This chain connects TRBV21-1 to TRBJ1-1; TRBD1, as called in the table, went unchecked against the DNA. TRBV21-1 is a documented pseudogene. 14 amino acids form the CDR3, both terminal residues included. The CDR3 region is CASSKVGRGSEAFF.

In this sample, this clonotype turned up many times. This chain joins TRBV29-1 and TRBJ2-6; D gene uncertain. This CDR3 comprises 12 residues. Germline V lookup: CDR1 SQVTM, CDR2 ANQGSEA. Trimming took 7 bases from V and 0 from J, leaving 4 bases between them. CDR3 region: CSGHSGANVLTF. CDR3 DNA sequence: TGCAGCGGACACTCTGGGGCCAACGTCCTGACTTTC.

The V gene is TRBV3-1, the J gene TRBJ2-1; 9 nucleotides line up with TRBD2. V lost 4 bases, J lost 7 bases, and 11 bases stayed unmatched. Germline V CDR1 and CDR2: LGHDT, YNNKEL (reference sequence). The CDR3 totals 16 residues. This CDR3 reads CASSPGESGRWNEQFF. Written as DNA, the CDR3 is TGTGCCAGCAGCCCGGGGGAAAGCGGGAGGTGGAATGAGCAGTTCTTC.

The rearrangement uses TRBV2 and TRBJ2-3; 14 nucleotides line up with TRBD2. The CDR3 runs 17 residues. Germline V CDR1 and CDR2: SNHLY, FYNNEI. The junction had 10 bases not matched to a gene; V was cut back by 5 bases and J by 6 bases. CDR3 sequence reads: CASSFPRLAGGRDTQYF. CDR3 bases: TGTGCCAGCAGTTTTCCTCGACTAGCGGGGGGGCGGGATACGCAGTATTTT.

The chain couples TRBV13 to TRBJ2-3; D is perhaps TRBD2 (7 bases). V lost 8 bases, J lost 1 base, and 16 bases lay in between. The CDR3 runs to 15 residues. The germline CDR1 and CDR2 sequences are PRHDT and FYEKMQ (reference sequence). The chain's CDR3 is CASRPGGLRTDTQYF. In nucleotides, the CDR3 is TGTGCCAGCCGCCCCGGGGGGCTTCGCACAGATACGCAGTATTTT.

This clonotype has more than one count but fewer than ten. This chain joins TRBV12-3 or TRBV12-4 and TRBJ2-3; TRBD1 matches 10 bases. The CDR3 has 14 amino acids. Trimming cost V 7 bases and J 5 bases; bases outside gene matches: 6. The DNA for the CDR3 is TGTGCCAGCACCACTCGGACAGGGGGAGATACGCAGTATTTT. This encodes CASTTRTGGDTQYF.

This clonotype has just a few counts. V usage is TRBV20-1 and J usage is TRBJ2-7; tentative D call: TRBD1 (6 bases). The CDR3 is 11 residues long. Germline V lookup: CDR1 DFQATT, CDR2 SNEGSKA (reference sequence). Trimming pared 4 bases from V and 4 bases from J, leaving 8 bases between. CDR3 amino acids: CSAIGTYEQYF. The CDR3 nucleotides read TGCAGTGCTATCGGGACATACGAGCAGTACTTC.

This clonotype was counted ten times or more. The chain is built from TRBV28 and TRBJ2-1; 7 bases map to TRBD1. Germline CDR1 and CDR2: MDHEN and SYDVKM. With V trimmed by 8 bases and J by 4 bases, 5 bases remained unmatched. This CDR3 comprises 13 residues. The DNA of the CDR3 is TGTGCCAGCCGGGACAGCCCTTACAATGAGCAGTTCTTC. This gives the protein CASRDSPYNEQFF.

This CDR3 reads CASRRPGLDSAEQFF. CDR3 bases: TGTGCCAGCAGAAGACCGGGACTAGATTCCGCTGAGCAGTTCTTC. V usage is TRBV5-5 and J usage is TRBJ2-1, with 8 bases identical to TRBD2. The CDR3 totals 15 residues. Germline V gene sequence: CDR1 SGHKS, CDR2 YYEKEE (reference sequence). With 5 bases clipped from V and 9 bases from J, the junction kept 13 bases outside the gene matches.

This clonotype was observed a few times. CDR3 residues: CASSSSGDNYGYTF. Here the CDR3 DNA reads TGTGCCAGCAGTTCCTCAGGGGATAACTATGGCTACACCTTC. The chain has TRBV6-6 and TRBJ1-2; TRBD1 is a possible D gene (6 bases). CDR3 length equals 14 residues. V dropped 4 bases and J dropped 1 base, with 10 bases sitting between them. CDR1 is MNHNY and CDR2 is SVGAGI in the germline V gene (reference sequence).

In its sample, this clonotype was seen a few times. The V call is TRBV19, the J call TRBJ1-5, with D tentatively TRBD1 (6 bases). The CDR3 covers 14 residues. V was clipped by 8 bases and J by 4 bases, with 15 bases between them. The V gene's germline CDR1 is LNHDA and CDR2 SQIVND (reference sequence). In DNA form, the CDR3 reads TGTGCCAGTTCAAGCCGGGACACTAATCAGCCCCAGCATTTT. Translating it yields CASSSRDTNQPQHF.

The V gene is TRBV10-3, the J gene TRBJ2-1; 11 bases agree with TRBD2. Trimming cost V 10 bases and J 8 bases; bases outside gene matches: 31. Germline values: CDR1 ENHRY, CDR2 SYGVKD. CDR3 size: 21 residues. CDR3 sequence: CATRRSNYSGRAGSSWDEQFF. The CDR3 nucleotides read TGTGCCACCCGACGTTCCAATTATAGCGGGAGGGCCGGGAGTAGCTGGGATGAGCAGTTCTTC.

The chain uses TRBV3-1 and TRBJ2-1, with 10 bases matching TRBD2. V was clipped by 3 bases and J by 8 bases; unmatched bases: 7. Germline-derived CDR1 and CDR2 are LGHDT and YNNKEL (reference sequence). CDR3 length: 15 residues. For the CDR3, the DNA is TGTGCCAGCAGCCAGATAGCGGGAGGTTTCGATGAGCAGTTCTTC. Protein sequence: CASSQIAGGFDEQFF.

This clonotype was observed a few times. The limits of the CDR3 on the DNA are not certain, so only TCRdb's listed CDR3 is given. V gene TRBV21-1 combines with J gene TRBJ2-5; TRBD2, as called in the table, went unchecked against the DNA. TRBV21-1 is recorded as a pseudogene. The CDR3 comprises 14 residues, both ends counted. CDR3 sequence: CASSKVGSGNEQYF.

The DNA for the CDR3 is TGTGCCAGCAGCTCGGCAGGTTGGAATGAGCAGTTCTTC. Protein sequence: CASSSAGWNEQFF. The chain uses TRBV11-3 and TRBJ2-1, with unresolved D. Per the germline V gene, CDR1 is SGHNT and CDR2 is YENEEA. The CDR3 spans 13 residues. V lost 4 bases to trimming and J lost 7 bases, with 11 bases between them. The full variable domain, completed using reference TRBV11-3 and TRBJ2-1, is EAGVVQSPRYKIIEKKQPVAFWCNPISGHNTLYWYLQNLGQGPELLIRYENEEAVDDSQLPKDRFSAERLKGVDSTLKIQPAELGDSAVYLCASSSAGWNEQFFGPGTRLTVL.

This clonotype was observed a handful of times. The rearrangement uses TRBV28 and TRBJ1-1, with 10 bases identical to TRBD1. Germline trimming cut 1 base from V and 2 bases from J; bases unmatched to any gene: 4. The CDR3 runs to 16 residues. Germline V lookup: CDR1 MDHEN, CDR2 SYDVKM. The CDR3, as DNA: TGTGCCAGCAGTTTATTGGGGGACAGGGGTAACACTGAAGCTTTCTTT. Protein product: CASSLLGDRGNTEAFF.

The chain joins TRBV27 to TRBJ2-7; 12 bases are a match to TRBD2. CDR3 size: 17 residues. Looked up from germline, CDR1 is MNHEY and CDR2 is SMNVEV (reference sequence). The V gene end was trimmed by 0 bases and the J gene end by 7 bases; junction bases not matched to a gene: 10. CDR3 sequence (DNA): TGTGCCAGCAGTTTATCGCTACTAGCGGGGGGCTACAATGAGCAGTACTTC. This translates into CASSLSLLAGGYNEQYF.

V is TRBV9 and J is TRBJ2-5; weak D call: TRBD2 (7 bases). This CDR3 is 17 amino acids long. With 9 bases removed from V and 3 bases from J, the gap between germline ends came to 27 bases. Germline V gene data show CDR1 as SGDLS and CDR2 as YYNGEE. The CDR3 spells CAIPKGGAGLAEETQYF. The CDR3 DNA reads TGTGCCATACCTAAAGGGGGTGCGGGCCTAGCGGAAGAGACCCAGTACTTC.

The rearrangement links TRBV5-1 to TRBJ1-1; D may be TRBD1 (5 bases). The V end lost 0 bases, the J end lost 3 bases, and 12 bases lay between the germline ends. This CDR3 contains 15 residues. Germline V gene data show CDR1 as SGHRS and CDR2 as YFSETQ. Written as DNA, the CDR3 is TGCGCCAGCAGCTTGGCGGGCAGAGGGGACACTGAAGCTTTCTTT. Its protein product is CASSLAGRGDTEAFF.